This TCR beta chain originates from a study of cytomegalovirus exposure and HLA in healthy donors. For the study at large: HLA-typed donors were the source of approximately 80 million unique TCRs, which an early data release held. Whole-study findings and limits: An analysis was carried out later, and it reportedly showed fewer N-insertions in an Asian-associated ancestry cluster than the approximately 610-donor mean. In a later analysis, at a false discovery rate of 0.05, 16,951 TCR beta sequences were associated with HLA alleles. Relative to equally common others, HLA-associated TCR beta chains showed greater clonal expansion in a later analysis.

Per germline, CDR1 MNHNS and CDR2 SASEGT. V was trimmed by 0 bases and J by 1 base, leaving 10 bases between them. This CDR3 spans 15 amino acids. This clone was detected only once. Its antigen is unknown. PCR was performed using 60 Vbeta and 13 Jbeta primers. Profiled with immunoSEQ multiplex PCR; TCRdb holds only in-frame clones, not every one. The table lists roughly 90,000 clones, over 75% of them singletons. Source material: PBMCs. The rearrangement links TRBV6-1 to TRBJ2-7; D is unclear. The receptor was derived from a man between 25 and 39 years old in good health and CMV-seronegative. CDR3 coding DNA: TGTGCCAGCAGTGAAGCGTGGATCGGGTCCTACGAGCAGTACTTC. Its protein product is CASSEAWIGSYEQYF.